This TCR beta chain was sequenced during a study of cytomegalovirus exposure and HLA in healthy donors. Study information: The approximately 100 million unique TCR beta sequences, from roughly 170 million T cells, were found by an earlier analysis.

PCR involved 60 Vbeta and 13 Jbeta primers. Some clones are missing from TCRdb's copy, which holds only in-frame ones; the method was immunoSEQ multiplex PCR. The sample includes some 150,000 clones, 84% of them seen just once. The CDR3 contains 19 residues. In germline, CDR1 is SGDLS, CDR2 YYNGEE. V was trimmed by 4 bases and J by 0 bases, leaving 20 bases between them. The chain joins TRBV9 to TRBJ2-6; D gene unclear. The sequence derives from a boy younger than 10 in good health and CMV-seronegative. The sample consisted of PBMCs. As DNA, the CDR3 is TGTGCCAGCAGCCCCCATCGGTACCCGCAAAACTCTGGGGCCAACGTCCTGACTTTC. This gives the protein CASSPHRYPQNSGANVLTF.